The sequence of this T cell receptor beta chain was determined in a study of T cell repertoires in cytomegalovirus infection. Turning to the study itself: Well-studied HLA-B-restricted epitopes and recently identified HLA-C-restricted epitopes of CMV were both used in the study. Public TCR beta signatures provided an indication of both CMV infection and a matching HLA type.

Using its own MiXCR run on the reads, TCRdb lists one record per CDR3 protein. The sample lists hundreds of thousands of distinct CDR3 sequences; approximately 32% were seen once. Study findings and constraints: In two of eight donors, the top clonotype was HLA-C-restricted CMV-specific.

This CDR3 region has 17 residues. The germline V gene has CDR1 MNHNY and CDR2 SVGAGI (reference sequence). Trimming took off 2 bases at V and 4 bases at J, with 18 bases between the two ends. Regarding this clonotype: No antigen is known for it.

The input for sequencing was cultured PBMCs, taken from culture after CMV antigen stimulation. This TCR was sampled from a human donor in good health (CMV status not recorded). Some clones in this sample may be carry-over from other donors' samples. V is TRBV6-6 and J is TRBJ2-1; no firm D call. This CDR3 is CASSYGAPNSIYNEQFF. For the CDR3, the DNA is TGTGCCAGCAGTTACGGCGCACCCAATTCAATTTACAATGAGCAGTTCTTC.